The sequence of this TCR beta chain was determined in a study of cytomegalovirus exposure and HLA in healthy donors. In the study overall: Early released data had about 80 million unique TCRs, all coming from HLA-typed donors. Whole-study findings and limits: Follow-up analysis later connected one missense variant in DCLRE1C with trimming of TCR beta V- and J-genes. HLA alleles showed associations with 15,000 to 20,000 TCR beta sequences in a later analysis, at a 0.05 false discovery rate. It was shown in a later analysis that HLA-associated TCR beta chains were more clonally expanded than other, equally common chains.

The PCR contained 60 Vbeta and 13 Jbeta primers. Method: immunoSEQ multiplex PCR; TCRdb's copy keeps in-frame clones and lacks some. Among 150,000 to 200,000 clones listed, around three quarters were seen once. Turning to this clone: What it recognizes is unknown.

The junction had 8 bases not matched to a gene; V was cut back by 2 bases and J by 6 bases. CDR3 length: 16 residues. Germline CDR1 is SGHTA and CDR2 is FQGNSA. The sequencing input was PBMCs. This chain connects TRBV7-2 to TRBJ2-3, with TRBD2 matching over 10 bases. This TCR came from a woman aged 45-65 years in good health and CMV-seronegative. The CDR3: CASSLPSGSSADTQYF. DNA of the CDR3: TGTGCCAGCAGCTTACCTAGCGGGAGTTCCGCGGATACGCAGTATTTT.